The clone carrying this TCR beta chain turned up a few times. No antigen is known for it. This sample stems from a study of cytomegalovirus exposure and HLA in healthy donors. Study background: About 80 million unique TCR sequences came from HLA-typed donors in an early release.

Researchers ran the PCR with 60 Vbeta and 13 Jbeta primers. Profiled with immunoSEQ multiplex PCR; TCRdb holds only in-frame clones, not every one. The sample holds approximately 170,000 clones, 80% seen once. CDR3 length equals 12 residues. Germline lookup yields CDR1 MDHEN and CDR2 SYDVKM. V was clipped by 5 bases and J by 5 bases; unmatched bases: 0. General study points: The listing of approximately 160 TCR beta chains classed them as cytomegalovirus-associated. Across donors, most TCRs were seen rarely, yet some public ones were widespread.

The sample taken for sequencing was PBMCs. This clonotype was obtained from a man aged 18 to 35 in good health and CMV-seropositive. This rearrangement joins TRBV28 to TRBJ2-7; 10 positions match TRBD2. The CDR3 region is CASSGLADEQYF. The CDR3 DNA sequence: TGTGCCAGCAGTGGACTAGCGGACGAGCAGTACTTC.